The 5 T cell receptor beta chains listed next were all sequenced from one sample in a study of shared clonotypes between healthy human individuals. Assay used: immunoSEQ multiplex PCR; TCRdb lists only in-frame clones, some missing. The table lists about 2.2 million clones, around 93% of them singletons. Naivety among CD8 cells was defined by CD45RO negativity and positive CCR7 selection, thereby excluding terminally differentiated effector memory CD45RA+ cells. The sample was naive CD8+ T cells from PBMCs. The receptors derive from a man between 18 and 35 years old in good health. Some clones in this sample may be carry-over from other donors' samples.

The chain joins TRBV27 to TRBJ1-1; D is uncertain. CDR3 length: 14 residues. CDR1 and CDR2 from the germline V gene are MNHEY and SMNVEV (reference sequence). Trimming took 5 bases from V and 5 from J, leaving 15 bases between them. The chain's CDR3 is CASSPAWSGTEAFF. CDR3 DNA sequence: TGTGCCAGCAGTCCGGCCTGGAGTGGGACTGAAGCTTTCTTT.

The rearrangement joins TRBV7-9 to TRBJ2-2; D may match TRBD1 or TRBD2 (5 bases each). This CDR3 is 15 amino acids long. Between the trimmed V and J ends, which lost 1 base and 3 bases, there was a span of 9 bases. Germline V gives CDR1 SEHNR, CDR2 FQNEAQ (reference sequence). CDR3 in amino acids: CASSLGGTYTGELFF. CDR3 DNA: TGTGCCAGCAGCTTAGGTGGGACGTACACCGGGGAGCTGTTTTTT.

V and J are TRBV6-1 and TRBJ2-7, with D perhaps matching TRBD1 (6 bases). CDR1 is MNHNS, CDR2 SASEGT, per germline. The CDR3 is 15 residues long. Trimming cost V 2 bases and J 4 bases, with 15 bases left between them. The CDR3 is CASSERGTNLYEQYF. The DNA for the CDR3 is TGTGCCAGCAGTGAAAGAGGGACAAACCTATACGAGCAGTACTTC.

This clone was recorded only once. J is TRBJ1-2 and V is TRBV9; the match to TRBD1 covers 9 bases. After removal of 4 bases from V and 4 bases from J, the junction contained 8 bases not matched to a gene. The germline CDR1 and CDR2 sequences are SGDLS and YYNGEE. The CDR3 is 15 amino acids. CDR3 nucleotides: TGTGCCAGCAGCTCTCCGGGACAGGGTGTCTATGGCTACACCTTC. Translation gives CASSSPGQGVYGYTF.

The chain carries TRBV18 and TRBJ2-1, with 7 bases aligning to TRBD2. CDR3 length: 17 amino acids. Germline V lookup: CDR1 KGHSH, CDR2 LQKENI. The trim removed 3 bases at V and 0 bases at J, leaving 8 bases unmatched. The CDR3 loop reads CASSPLGEGSSYNEQFF. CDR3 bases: TGTGCCAGCTCACCGTTGGGGGAGGGGAGCTCCTACAATGAGCAGTTCTTC.